One sample yielded the 20 T cell receptor beta chains listed below, sequenced in a study of beta chain features in type 1 diabetes. These receptors have no known antigen. Broader study findings: Moderate but significant shortening of TCRB CDR3s was recorded in all four CD4+ subsets from Type 1 diabetes patients.

Every bit of the isolated RNA underwent reverse transcription, so sequencing read expressed TCRB transcripts. Clones were read by immunoSEQ multiplex PCR, and TCRdb kept only the in-frame ones, dropping some. The sample contains around 41,000 clones, over 50% of which appear only once. Sample: Tregs from blood. These receptors were obtained from a man aged 25 to 40 with type 1 diabetes. Some clones in this sample may be carry-over from other donors' samples.

A single count supports this clone. The CDR3 DNA reads TGTGCCAGCAGTTACTTGCAGCGGACCTATTTT. Translation: CASSYLQRTYF. The V call is TRBV6-5, the J call TRBJ2-3, with TRBD2 as a possible D gene (5 bases). Germline CDR1 is MNHEY and CDR2 is SVGAGI. This CDR3 is 11 amino acids long. The V end lost 1 base, the J end lost 15 bases, and 11 bases lay between the germline ends.

The V and J genes are TRBV5-4 and TRBJ1-2; 10 bases line up with TRBD1. The CDR3 totals 14 residues. The ends lost 0 bases at V and 8 bases at J; junction bases unmatched: 4. CDR1 is SGHNT, CDR2 YYREEE, per germline (reference sequence). The CDR3 bases are TGTGCCAGCAGCTTGGGACAGGGGGCGCGCGGCTACACCTTC. Amino acids: CASSLGQGARGYTF.

The chain employs TRBV5-4 and TRBJ2-7; no reliable D call. CDR1 and CDR2 from the germline V gene are SGHNT and YYREEE (reference sequence). This CDR3 region has 13 residues. Trimming cost V 1 base and J 0 bases, with 5 bases left between them. The CDR3 nucleotides are TGTGCCAGCAGCTTGACAACCTCCTACGAGCAGTACTTC. This codes for CASSLTTSYEQYF.

This clone was picked up a small number of times. The genes are TRBV7-2 and TRBJ1-2; D is perhaps TRBD1 (5 bases). The V end lost 6 bases, the J end lost 8 bases, and 16 bases lay between the germline ends. The length of the CDR3 is 13 residues. From germline, CDR1 is SGHTA and CDR2 FQGNSA. CDR3: CASRDTGGRGYTF. CDR3 in DNA: TGTGCCAGCAGGGATACAGGTGGCCGGGGCTACACCTTC.

The rearrangement uses TRBV7-9 and TRBJ1-1; 7 positions agree with TRBD1. V lost 4 bases and J lost 0; bases outside the gene matches: 8. The V gene's germline CDR1 is SEHNR and CDR2 FQNEAQ (reference sequence). This CDR3 is 16 amino acids long. The CDR3 coding sequence is TGTGCCAGCAGCTCCCCATACAGGGGCTTGAACACTGAAGCTTTCTTT. It yields the protein CASSSPYRGLNTEAFF.

The CDR3 loop reads CASSQGLAASTDTQYF. DNA of the CDR3: TGCGCCAGCAGCCAAGGACTAGCGGCCTCCACAGATACGCAGTATTTT. This chain links TRBV5-1 with TRBJ2-3; 10 bases line up with TRBD2. With 4 bases clipped from V and 2 bases from J, the junction kept 7 bases outside the gene matches. Germline V gives CDR1 SGHRS, CDR2 YFSETQ. The CDR3 spans 16 residues.

The V and J genes are TRBV10-3 and TRBJ2-1, with 8 bases aligning to TRBD2. Germline assignment: CDR1 ENHRY and CDR2 SYGVKD. The V and J ends lost 8 bases and 6 bases, in that order; junction bases with no gene match: 6. The CDR3 loop spans 13 amino acids. The CDR3 DNA sequence: TGTGCCATCGGCGGGGGGCCGGGCAATGAGCAGTTCTTC. Translated, it gives CAIGGGPGNEQFF.

The chain uses TRBV7-9 and TRBJ2-3; 8 nucleotides match TRBD2. Trimming took 0 bases from V and 4 from J; bases not matched to a gene: 9. CDR3 length: 17 residues. Looked up from germline, CDR1 is SEHNR and CDR2 is FQNEAQ (reference sequence). DNA of the CDR3: TGTGCCAGCAGCTTAGCGGCCAGCGGGGGAAATGCAGATACGCAGTATTTT. It yields the protein CASSLAASGGNADTQYF.

In this sample, this clone turned up once. One end of the junction does not line up with germline, which may come from a read error. The CDR3 is CASSLGAGTSANNEQFF. The CDR3 DNA is TGTGCTAGCAGCTTAGGGGCCGGGACTAGCGCTAACAATGAGCAGTTCTTC. V usage is TRBV7-7 and J usage is TRBJ2-1; 10 bases fit TRBD2. Germline V gives CDR1 SSHAT, CDR2 FNYEAQ (reference sequence). The CDR3 runs to 17 residues.

V is TRBV6-6 and J is TRBJ1-2; 7 positions agree with TRBD1. V lost 5 bases to trimming and J lost 0 bases; unmatched junction nucleotides: 3. Germline V CDR1 and CDR2: MNHNY, SVGAGI (reference sequence). CDR3 length: 14 amino acids. The CDR3 bases are TGTGCCAGCAGTAACAGGGGCGCTAACTATGGCTACACCTTC. This translates into CASSNRGANYGYTF.

This clone was counted between two and nine times. The rearrangement links TRBV2 to TRBJ1-1; a weak D match, TRBD1 (6 bases). The V gene's germline CDR1 is SNHLY and CDR2 FYNNEI. Trimming removed 8 bases from V and 1 base from J, with 11 bases in between. The CDR3 spans 13 residues. CDR3 bases: TGTGCCAGCGGAGGACAGCAGAACACTGAAGCTTTCTTT. The encoded protein is CASGGQQNTEAFF. Variable domain in full (rest from reference TRBV2 and TRBJ1-1): EPEVTQTPSHQVTQMGQEVILRCVPISNHLYFYWYRQILGQKVEFLVSFYNNEISEKSEIFDDQFSVERPDGSNFTLKIRSTKLEDSAMYFCASGGQQNTEAFFGQGTRLTVV.

The chain carries TRBV7-9 and TRBJ2-5; TRBD2 agrees at 8 bases. The CDR3 has 14 amino acids. Germline-derived CDR1 and CDR2 are SEHNR and FQNEAQ (reference sequence). The J segment lost 1 base and the V segment lost 6 bases, leaving 4 bases of the junction unmatched. CDR3 nucleotide sequence: TGTGCCAGCAGTACTAGCGGAAGCCAAGAGACCCAGTACTTC. Protein: CASSTSGSQETQYF.

The chain couples TRBV5-6 to TRBJ2-1; 13 nucleotides agree with TRBD2. Germline CDR1 is SGHDT and CDR2 is YYEEEE. Unmatched junction bases numbered 3, after V lost 3 bases and J lost 6 bases. The CDR3 has 15 amino acids. The chain's CDR3 is CASSYGLAGANEQFF. The CDR3 coding sequence is TGTGCCAGCAGCTATGGACTAGCGGGGGCCAATGAGCAGTTCTTC.

The V and J genes are TRBV4-1 and TRBJ2-7; 7 bases fit TRBD1. CDR3 length equals 16 residues. Germline V gives CDR1 MGHRA, CDR2 YSYEKL. Germline trimming cut 2 bases from V and 4 bases from J; bases unmatched to any gene: 11. The CDR3 loop is CASSQRDTGVVYEQYF. In DNA form, the CDR3 reads TGCGCCAGCAGCCAAAGGGATACAGGGGTGGTGTACGAGCAGTACTTC.

This clone occurred once. This chain connects TRBV5-6 to TRBJ2-1, with 13 bases that match TRBD2. J gave up 2 bases and V 4 bases, and 3 bases lay outside the gene matches. Germline loops: CDR1 SGHDT, CDR2 YYEEEE. This CDR3 is 16 amino acids long. The CDR3 is CASSEGLAGAYNEQFF. As DNA, the CDR3 is TGTGCCAGCAGCGAAGGACTAGCGGGAGCCTACAATGAGCAGTTCTTC.

This clone was observed a handful of times. This chain connects TRBV14 to TRBJ1-2; unclear D gene. The ends were cut back, 1 base at V and 7 bases at J, with 4 bases in the middle. The V gene's germline CDR1 is SGHDN and CDR2 FVKESK. The length of the CDR3 is 11 residues. As DNA, the CDR3 is TGTGCCAGCAGCCAAGCGGGTGGCTACACCTTC. This sequence encodes CASSQAGGYTF.

This rearrangement joins TRBV5-1 to TRBJ2-7, with TRBD2 identical over 7 bases. Germline CDR1 is SGHRS and CDR2 is YFSETQ. J gave up 2 bases and V 1 base, and 3 bases lay outside the gene matches. The CDR3 is made up of 14 amino acids. Written as DNA, the CDR3 is TGCGCCAGCAGCTTGTTGGGGGGGACCTACGAGCAGTACTTC. This translates into CASSLLGGTYEQYF.

The V call is TRBV11-2, the J call TRBJ2-7, with D possibly TRBD2 on 6 matching bases. The CDR3 sequence is 14 residues long. Germline V gene sequence: CDR1 SGHAT, CDR2 FQNNGV. Trimming cost V 6 bases and J 3 bases, with 15 bases left between them. The CDR3 region has the DNA TGTGCCAGCAGACCCGCGGGACGGATCTACGAGCAGTACTTC. Amino acid sequence: CASRPAGRIYEQYF.

This rearrangement joins TRBV7-8 to TRBJ2-3; D may be TRBD1 (6 bases). CDR1 SGHVS and CDR2 FQNEAQ come from the germline V gene. V gave up 2 bases and J gave up 4 bases, with 10 bases separating them. This CDR3 region has 14 residues. The CDR3 region is CASSLQGWADTQYF. CDR3 sequence (DNA): TGTGCCAGCAGCTTACAGGGGTGGGCAGATACGCAGTATTTT.

This chain uses TRBV7-2 with TRBJ1-5; 7 bases match TRBD1. This CDR3 has 16 amino acids. V gave up 4 bases and J gave up 0 bases; unmatched junction bases: 6. From germline, CDR1 is SGHTA and CDR2 FQGNSA. CDR3 sequence (DNA): TGTGCCAGCAGCTCTGGACAGGACCATAGCAATCAGCCCCAGCATTTT. Translation: CASSSGQDHSNQPQHF.